The table lists the clone carrying this T cell receptor beta chain with a count of one. The source of the sample is a study of graft-versus-host responses after intestinal transplantation. At the level of the study: Each recipient received a multivisceral, liver-intestinal, or isolated intestinal graft. The study's findings and limits: GvH clonotypes were identified within recipient marrow, with a subset emerging first in ileum or blood. Early HvG declines after transplant were associated with peak circulating GvH clone levels.

Profiling relied on immunoSEQ multiplex PCR, and the TCRdb table lists in-frame clones only, not all of them. The data hold 8,000 to 10,000 clones, with about 30% observed a single time. The V and J ends lost 5 bases and 3 bases respectively, with 14 bases between them. The CDR3 has 15 residues. Germline V gene data show CDR1 as SGHNT and CDR2 as YENEEA. Irradiated, violet-dye-labeled stimulator cells, approximately 200,000 in number, were plated with approximately 200,000 CFSE-labeled responder cells. This clonotype was obtained from a human patient who was an organ donor for intestinal transplantation. The genes are TRBV11-3 and TRBJ1-5; a weak D match, TRBD1 (6 bases). Material: alloreactive CD8+ T cells from a mixed lymphocyte reaction culture, obtained before transplantation. Specified subset: CFSE-low proliferating T cells sorted from approximately six-day pre-transplant mixed lymphocyte reaction (GvH or HvG direction). CDR3 coding DNA: TGTGCCAGCAGCCTCGCGACAGGCTTCAATCAGCCCCAGCATTTT. Protein sequence: CASSLATGFNQPQHF.